This passage covers 15 T cell receptor beta chains from one sample sequenced in a study of molecular identifiers for immune sequencing clone quantification. TCRdb re-called the PCR reads through MiXCR, storing one row per CDR3 protein. This table has over 600,000 distinct CDR3 sequences, just under 20% appearing once. The sample taken for sequencing was naive CD8+ T cells from blood, with Jurkat cell RNA spiked in. Subset noted: FACS-sorted CD8+CD4-CCR7+CD45RA+ naive T cells. The receptors were sampled from a human donor in good health. Some libraries in this study had Jurkat cell RNA spiked in.

This clonotype occurred many times. The chain is built from TRBV27 and TRBJ1-5, with a weak D call TRBD1 (5 bases). Trimming removed 3 bases at V and 5 bases at J, with 11 bases between. This CDR3 has 14 amino acids. Germline CDR1 MNHEY, CDR2 SMNVEV (reference sequence). CDR3 sequence reads: CASSFQGFDQPQHF. The CDR3 DNA reads TGTGCCAGCAGTTTTCAGGGTTTTGATCAGCCCCAGCATTTT.

With regard to this clonotype: This clone may be a read error of a much larger clone one base away. The chain uses TRBV4-3 and TRBJ1-1; tentative D call: TRBD1 (5 bases). This CDR3 region has 15 residues. Germline-derived CDR1 and CDR2 are LGHNA and YSLEER. CDR3 DNA: TGCGCCAGCAGCCAAGATTTCAGGGTGAACACTGAAGCTCTCTTT. It specifies CASSQDFRVNTEALF.

This clonotype occurred a few times. The chain employs TRBV4-1 and TRBJ2-7; weak D call: TRBD2 (5 bases). Germline CDR1 and CDR2: MGHRA and YSYEKL. The CDR3 totals 14 residues. Trimming removed 0 bases from V and 1 base from J, with 7 bases in between. The CDR3 DNA reads as TGCGCCAGCAGCCAAGAACCGGGGTCCTACGAGCAGTACTTC. Translated: CASSQEPGSYEQYF.

In this sample, this clonotype turned up many times. CDR3 loop: CASSSGTGGQETQYF. The DNA of the CDR3 is TGCGCCAGCAGCTCGGGGACAGGGGGACAAGAGACCCAGTACTTC. The V and J genes are TRBV5-1 and TRBJ2-5; TRBD1 matches at 11 bases. V lost 3 bases and J lost 2; bases outside the gene matches: 3. CDR1 and CDR2 from the germline V gene are SGHRS and YFSETQ. The length of the CDR3 is 15 residues.

This clonotype showed up just a few times. The chain links TRBV28 to TRBJ1-1, with D uncertain. V was clipped by 8 bases and J by 4 bases, with 14 bases between them. Germline V lookup: CDR1 MDHEN, CDR2 SYDVKM. The CDR3 spans 13 residues. The CDR3 is CASQNFAGTEAFF. DNA for the CDR3: TGTGCCAGCCAGAACTTCGCGGGCACTGAAGCTTTCTTT.

The rearrangement links TRBV4-3 to TRBJ2-3; D is perhaps TRBD2 (6 bases). The CDR3 extends over 14 amino acids. V lost 4 bases, J lost 4 bases, and 12 bases lay in between. Germline-derived CDR1 and CDR2 are LGHNA and YSLEER. CDR3 sequence (DNA): TGCGCCAGCAGCCGAGACGGGAGCGCAGATACGCAGTATTTT. This encodes CASSRDGSADTQYF.

This clonotype was recorded at least ten times. One end of the junction does not line up with germline, which may come from a read error. V is TRBV5-1 and J is TRBJ1-1, with 8 bases identical to TRBD1. Germline-derived CDR1 and CDR2 are SGHRS and YFSETQ. The CDR3 length is 14 residues. CDR3 sequence reads: CASSPITGGTEAFF. CDR3 DNA sequence: TGTGCCAGCAGCCCCATTACAGGGGGCACTGAAGCTTTCTTT.

This clonotype was seen many times. The rearrangement links TRBV5-5 to TRBJ1-1; a weak D match, TRBD1 (5 bases). Trimming pared 0 bases from V and 1 base from J, leaving 16 bases between. Germline-derived CDR1 and CDR2 are SGHKS and YYEKEE (reference sequence). This CDR3 region has 17 residues. The CDR3 DNA reads as TGTGCCAGCAGCTTGGATTTGGGGGTTGGGCAGAACACTGAAGCTTTCTTT. It is translated as CASSLDLGVGQNTEAFF.

This sequence joins TRBV6-6 and TRBJ1-4; D ambiguous. The CDR3 covers 14 residues. From germline, CDR1 is MNHNY and CDR2 SVGAGI (reference sequence). V lost 7 bases and J lost 8, with 17 bases in between. This CDR3 is CASTPGRMWEKLFF. CDR3 nucleotides: TGTGCCAGCACTCCGGGCCGGATGTGGGAAAAACTGTTTTTT.

This clonotype was recorded at least ten times. The chain carries TRBV11-2 and TRBJ1-4; D is uncertain. There are 14 residues in the CDR3. Deletions cut 4 bases from V and 0 bases from J, with 6 bases between. Germline-derived CDR1 and CDR2 are SGHAT and FQNNGV. This CDR3 reads CASSSSATNEKLFF. The CDR3 coding sequence is TGTGCCAGCAGCTCCAGTGCAACTAATGAAAAACTGTTTTTT.

This clonotype has a count of ten or more. The V call is TRBV7-2, the J call TRBJ2-3; 10 positions match TRBD2. With 1 base clipped from V and 2 bases from J, the junction kept 12 bases outside the gene matches. The CDR3 runs 19 residues. Germline V CDR1 and CDR2: SGHTA, FQGNSA. DNA for the CDR3: TGTGCCAGCAGCTTAGTTGGCCTAGCGGGAGTACTCGACACAGATACGCAGTATTTT. Translated: CASSLVGLAGVLDTDTQYF.

This chain connects TRBV7-9 to TRBJ2-1; 7 bases agree with TRBD2. The CDR3 length is 16 residues. Germline CDR1 SEHNR, CDR2 FQNEAQ (reference sequence). Trimming cost V 5 bases and J 3 bases; bases outside gene matches: 10. The CDR3: CASSPPAGAFYNEQFF. In DNA, the CDR3 is TGTGCCAGCAGCCCTCCCGCGGGAGCATTCTACAATGAGCAGTTCTTC.

There are many counts of this clonotype. J is TRBJ2-7 and V is TRBV29-1; D not resolved. The V and J ends lost 4 bases and 5 bases respectively, with 12 bases between them. The CDR3 runs 12 residues. Germline CDR1 SQVTM, CDR2 ANQGSEA. CDR3 loop: CSVGGQENEQYF. Here the CDR3 DNA reads TGCAGCGTTGGAGGTCAGGAAAACGAGCAGTACTTC.

Only a few counts were recorded for this clonotype. The chain uses TRBV6-5 and TRBJ2-1; perhaps D is TRBD1 or TRBD2 (5 bases each). The CDR3 has 17 residues. Looked up from germline, CDR1 is MNHEY and CDR2 is SVGAGI. Trimming pared 6 bases from V and 7 bases from J, leaving 25 bases between. The CDR3 region has the DNA TGTGCCAGCAGCCACCCCCCACTACGGGACGGCAGGAATGAGCAGTTCTTC. Amino acids: CASSHPPLRDGRNEQFF.

This clonotype was observed many times. J is TRBJ1-5 and V is TRBV19, with 7 bases identical to TRBD1. The CDR3 totals 16 residues. Germline assignment: CDR1 LNHDA and CDR2 SQIVND (reference sequence). V shed 8 bases and J 0 bases; nucleotides not matched to a gene: 10. The CDR3, as DNA: TGTGCCAGTTCGCCCCAGAGGGGGCCTAGCAATCAGCCCCAGCATTTT. Its translation: CASSPQRGPSNQPQHF.